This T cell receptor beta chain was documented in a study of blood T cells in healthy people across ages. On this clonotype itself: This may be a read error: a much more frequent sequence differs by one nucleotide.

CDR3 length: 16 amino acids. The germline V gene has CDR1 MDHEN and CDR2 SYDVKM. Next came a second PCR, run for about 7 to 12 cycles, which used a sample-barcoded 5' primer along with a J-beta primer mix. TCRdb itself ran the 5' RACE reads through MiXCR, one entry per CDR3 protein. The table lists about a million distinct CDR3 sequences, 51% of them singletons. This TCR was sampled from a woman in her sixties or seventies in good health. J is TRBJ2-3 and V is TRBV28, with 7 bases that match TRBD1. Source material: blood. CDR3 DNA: TGTGCCGGCAGTTCGCCCCAGGGGGTAGGCACAGATACGCAGTATTTT. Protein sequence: CAGSSPQGVGTDTQYF.